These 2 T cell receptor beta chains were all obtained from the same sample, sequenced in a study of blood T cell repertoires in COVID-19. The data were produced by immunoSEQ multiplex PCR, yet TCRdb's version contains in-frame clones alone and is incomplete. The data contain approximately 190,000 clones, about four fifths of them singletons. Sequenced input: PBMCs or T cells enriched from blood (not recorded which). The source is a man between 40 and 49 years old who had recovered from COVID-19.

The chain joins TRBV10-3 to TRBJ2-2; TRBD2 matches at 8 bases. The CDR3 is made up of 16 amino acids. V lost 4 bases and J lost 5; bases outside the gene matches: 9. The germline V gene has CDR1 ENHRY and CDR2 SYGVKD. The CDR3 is CAISAMRGAQTGELFF. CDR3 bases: TGTGCCATCAGTGCCATGCGGGGGGCGCAGACCGGGGAGCTGTTTTTT.

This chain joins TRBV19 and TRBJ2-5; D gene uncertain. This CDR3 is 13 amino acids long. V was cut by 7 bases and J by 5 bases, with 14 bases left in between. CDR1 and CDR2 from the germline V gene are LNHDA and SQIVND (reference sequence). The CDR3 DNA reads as TGTGCCAGTAATCGCGGCGTGTCGGAGACCCAGTACTTC. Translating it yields CASNRGVSETQYF.